This entry is about one TCR beta chain. This record comes from a study of shared clonotypes between healthy human individuals. CDR1 and CDR2 from the germline V gene are SEHNR and FQNEAQ (reference sequence). CDR3 length: 16 residues. The V gene end was trimmed by 5 bases and the J gene end by 4 bases; junction bases not matched to a gene: 6. This table comes from immunoSEQ multiplex PCR, and its TCRdb copy is limited to in-frame clones, with some not included. Seen here are approximately 1.5 million clones, roughly 98% observed once, and the top ten hold approximately 0.44%. J is TRBJ1-5 and V is TRBV7-9, with TRBD1 matching 12 bases. This clonotype was obtained from a man aged 25 to 40 in good health. Sequenced: naive CD4+ T cells sorted from blood. Subset indicated: CD45RA+ positively selected. The CDR3 sequence is CASSPWDRGPNQPQHF. Here the CDR3 DNA reads TGTGCCAGCAGCCCCTGGGACAGGGGGCCGAATCAGCCCCAGCATTTT.